This TCR beta chain emerged from a study of Tregs in tolerant kidney transplant recipients. This CDR3 spans 15 amino acids. V lost 1 base to trimming and J lost 11 bases, with 15 bases between them. Germline CDR1 is LGHNA and CDR2 is YSLEER. Mixed chimerism was transient after nonmyeloablative marrow transplants from related graft donors. Only in-frame clones appear in the TCRdb table, and some are missing; sequencing was by immunoSEQ multiplex PCR. The data show 50,000 or so clones, approximately 91% seen once. The source is a human patient who received a combined kidney and bone marrow transplant. A share of the T cells may be of graft donor origin. The sequencing here drew on CD8+ T cells from blood (PBMCs), taken 24 months after the transplant. The chain links TRBV4-3 to TRBJ1-6; D gene uncertain. CDR3: CASSQGSVTGAPLHF. The CDR3 nucleotides read TGCGCCAGCAGCCAAGGATCGGTCACGGGAGCACCCCTCCACTTT.